Given below is one TCR beta chain in context. TCRdb redid the calling of the RT-PCR reads with MiXCR, one entry per CDR3 protein. The table shows 150,000 to 200,000 distinct CDR3 sequences, with approximately 12% occurring only once. This sample is drawn from a study of response to subunit inactivated influenza vaccine. The same data also contributed to another study, on T cells expressing NK-cell markers. From that second work: Beta-chain TCR cDNA was generated via 5'RACE template switching with UMIs. Each of 6 or 7 donors carried dominant NKG2C+ clonotypes accounting for about 1.0-7.0% of CD8+ T cells.

The sequences come from CD8+ T cells sorted from PBMCs, collected 11 to 12 days after vaccination. The sequence was collected from a man aged 45-65 years who received an inactivated influenza vaccine.

This chain's CDR3 is CASSLMTYTGELFF. The CDR3 coding sequence is TGTGCCAGCAGTTTAATGACGTACACCGGGGAGCTGTTTTTT. The chain links TRBV27 to TRBJ2-2; D not certain. Between the trimmed V and J ends, which lost 2 bases and 3 bases, there was a span of 7 bases. CDR1 is MNHEY and CDR2 is SMNVEV in the germline V gene (reference sequence). The CDR3 runs to 14 residues.